This T cell receptor beta chain was sequenced during a study of blood T cell repertoires in COVID-19. Study-level background: The United States, Italy and Spain were the sources of the acute and convalescent COVID-19 samples.

This CDR3 is built from 15 residues. V lost 4 bases to trimming and J lost 7 bases; unmatched junction nucleotides: 7. The germline CDR1 and CDR2 sequences are KGHDR and SFDVKD. Original methodology: Estimates of nucleated cell counts were drawn from the amplification of reference gene primers. Method: immunoSEQ multiplex PCR; TCRdb's copy keeps in-frame clones and lacks some. V, J and clone size are those of that table, while D and trimming were read from the DNA. The data contain tens of thousands of clones, approximately 90% of them seen just once; the ten biggest clones take up about 16%. This receptor was taken from a man of 80 years or more with acute or convalescent COVID-19. The sequencing input was peripheral blood. V usage is TRBV24-1 and J usage is TRBJ2-7, with TRBD1 matching over 12 bases. This CDR3 is CATSDPGQGASEQYF. The CDR3 DNA sequence: TGTGCCACCAGTGACCCGGGACAGGGGGCGTCTGAGCAGTACTTC.